Below are 14 T cell receptor beta chains sequenced from a single sample in a study of cytomegalovirus exposure and HLA in healthy donors. The method was immunoSEQ multiplex PCR; TCRdb's version includes in-frame clones alone and lacks a portion of them. The sample includes about 66,000 clones, 96% seen only once; the top ten take 0.7% to 0.95%. The material sequenced was PBMCs. The receptors stem from a young man in good health and CMV-seronegative.

This chain connects TRBV4-1 to TRBJ1-1; no reliable D call. Germline V gene data show CDR1 as MGHRA and CDR2 as YSYEKL. Trimming left V 0 bases short and J 7 bases short, with 12 bases between. This CDR3 has 14 amino acids. CDR3 amino acids: CASSQEITRGEAFF. The CDR3 coding sequence is TGCGCCAGCAGCCAAGAAATCACCCGGGGTGAAGCTTTCTTT.

The chain recombines TRBV2 with TRBJ1-4, with D maybe TRBD1 (5 bases). V was pared by 10 bases and J by 7 bases, with 22 bases between. Germline CDR1 and CDR2: SNHLY and FYNNEI. This CDR3 spans 15 amino acids. The CDR3 nucleotides read TGTGCCACTGGGCCCGAGACAGCCTCGAGTGAAAAACTGTTTTTT. Its protein is CATGPETASSEKLFF.

This sequence joins TRBV27 and TRBJ2-7, with 9 positions matching TRBD2. This CDR3 is built from 18 residues. After removal of 3 bases from V and 0 bases from J, the junction contained 12 bases not matched to a gene. Germline V gene data show CDR1 as MNHEY and CDR2 as SMNVEV (reference sequence). CDR3 in amino acids: CASSLYWPSGASSYEQYF. CDR3 bases: TGTGCCAGCAGTTTGTATTGGCCTAGCGGGGCCAGCTCCTACGAGCAGTACTTC.

V gene TRBV5-4 combines with J gene TRBJ1-2; 10 positions match TRBD1. V was pared by 0 bases and J by 8 bases, with 4 bases of the junction left unmatched. Looked up from germline, CDR1 is SGHNT and CDR2 is YYREEE (reference sequence). The length of the CDR3 is 14 residues. CDR3 protein: CASSLGQGAGGYTF. As DNA, the CDR3 is TGTGCCAGCAGCTTGGGACAGGGGGCCGGCGGCTACACCTTC.

V usage is TRBV9 and J usage is TRBJ2-5; possibly TRBD2 for D (7 bases). CDR1 and CDR2 from the germline V gene are SGDLS and YYNGEE. Trimming took off 4 bases at V and 3 bases at J, with 16 bases between the two ends. The CDR3 extends over 15 amino acids. CDR3 nucleotides: TGTGCCAGCAGCCTACGGGGGGCACGTGAAGAGACCCAGTACTTC. Translation: CASSLRGAREETQYF. Combining the CDR3 with reference TRBV9 and TRBJ2-5 gives the whole variable domain DSGVTQTPKHLITATGQRVTLRCSPRSGDLSVYWYQQSLDQGLQFLIQYYNGEERAKGNILERFSAQQFPDLHSELNLSSLELGDSALYFCASSLRGAREETQYFGPGTRLLVL.

This clone was seen a few times. The chain is built from TRBV28 and TRBJ1-4, with a weak D call TRBD1 (5 bases). CDR1 MDHEN and CDR2 SYDVKM come from the germline V gene. V was cut by 4 bases and J by 2 bases, with 8 bases left in between. CDR3 size: 14 residues. The CDR3 sequence is CASSSRQTNEKLFF. DNA for the CDR3: TGTGCCAGCAGTTCTAGACAGACTAATGAAAAACTGTTTTTT.

The chain carries TRBV28 and TRBJ2-5; the match to TRBD2 covers 9 bases. Germline CDR1 and CDR2: MDHEN and SYDVKM. The CDR3 is 16 residues long. Losses at the gene ends were 1 base for V and 2 bases for J; bases not matched to a gene: 5. The CDR3 is CASSLSLAGLQETQYF. CDR3 DNA sequence: TGTGCCAGCAGTTTATCCCTAGCGGGGTTACAAGAGACCCAGTACTTC.

The V call is TRBV10-1, the J call TRBJ2-5; D is perhaps TRBD2 (6 bases). Deletions cut 3 bases from V and 2 bases from J, with 10 bases between. This CDR3 has 14 amino acids. Per the germline V gene, CDR1 is WNHNN and CDR2 is SYGVQD (reference sequence). The DNA of the CDR3 is TGCGCCAGCAGTGATGGTGCGGGGCAAGAGACCCAGTACTTC. Its translation: CASSDGAGQETQYF.

The chain employs TRBV6-5 and TRBJ1-1; unclear D gene. From germline, CDR1 is MNHEY and CDR2 SVGAGI. The CDR3 runs to 14 residues. The germline V and J ends were trimmed by 0 bases and 4 bases, with 9 bases remaining between them. The chain's CDR3 is CASSYSRGATEAFF. The CDR3 DNA is TGTGCCAGCAGTTACTCGAGAGGTGCCACTGAAGCTTTCTTT.

The CDR3 DNA is TGCAGCGTTGCAGGGGGACTAGCCGCCCATTACGAGCAGTACTTC. This sequence encodes CSVAGGLAAHYEQYF. The chain combines TRBV29-1 with TRBJ2-7, with 9 bases lining up with TRBD2. The CDR3 consists of 15 residues. V was clipped by 4 bases and J by 4 bases; unmatched bases: 11. Germline V lookup: CDR1 SQVTM, CDR2 ANQGSEA.

The chain combines TRBV9 with TRBJ2-2, with D hard to call. Per the germline V gene, CDR1 is SGDLS and CDR2 is YYNGEE. The CDR3 covers 14 residues. V was pared by 0 bases and J by 6 bases, with 9 bases between. The CDR3 nucleotides are TGTGCCAGCAGCGTAGTTCCTAACCCCGGGGAGCTGTTTTTT. Translation gives CASSVVPNPGELFF.

The V gene is TRBV10-3, the J gene TRBJ2-3, with 7 bases lining up with TRBD2. V trimming: 9 bases; J trimming: 2 bases; junction bases outside the gene matches: 5. Germline-derived CDR1 and CDR2 are ENHRY and SYGVKD. The CDR3 runs 13 residues. The CDR3 DNA reads TGTGCCATAAAAGCGGGACCCACAGATACGCAGTATTTT. Its translation is CAIKAGPTDTQYF.

For the CDR3, the DNA is TGTGCCTGGAGTGCCCGGGGGGTCTATGGCTACACCTTC. It yields the protein CAWSARGVYGYTF. This rearrangement joins TRBV30 to TRBJ1-2, with D perhaps TRBD1 (5 bases). The V end was cut by 1 base, the J end by 4 bases, with 10 bases between. Germline CDR1 is GTSNPN and CDR2 is SVGIG (reference sequence). The CDR3 consists of 13 residues.

The CDR3 reads CASRGSASGSYPYEQYF. In DNA form, the CDR3 reads TGTGCCTCCAGGGGTTCGGCTAGCGGGAGCTATCCCTACGAGCAGTACTTC. The rearrangement links TRBV19 to TRBJ2-7, with 10 nucleotides matching TRBD2. The junction had 18 bases not matched to a gene; V was cut back by 11 bases and J by 2 bases. CDR1 and CDR2 (germline): LNHDA, SQIVND (reference sequence). This CDR3 spans 17 amino acids.